The 12 T cell receptor beta chains listed next were all sequenced from one sample in a study of T cell responses to AZD1222 COVID-19 vaccine. This table comes from immunoSEQ multiplex PCR, and its TCRdb copy is limited to in-frame clones, with some not included. The sample includes 140,000 to 150,000 clones, roughly 89% of them seen just once. Sequencing was performed on peripheral blood, taken on day 0 of AZD1222 vaccination. These receptors were taken from an adult in good health.

The chain uses TRBV5-1 and TRBJ2-7; TRBD1 might be the D (6 bases). The germline CDR1 and CDR2 sequences are SGHRS and YFSETQ. V shed 0 bases and J shed 0 bases, with 16 bases lying between them. This CDR3 comprises 17 residues. For the CDR3, the DNA is TGCGCCAGCAGCTTGGCCCCTGGACAGTATAGCTCCTACGAGCAGTACTTC. It is translated as CASSLAPGQYSSYEQYF.

The chain recombines TRBV5-5 with TRBJ2-7; D remains unclear. V gave up 4 bases and J gave up 3 bases, with 14 bases separating them. Germline CDR1 reads SGHKS; CDR2 reads YYEKEE (reference sequence). The CDR3 length is 14 residues. The CDR3 region has the DNA TGTGCCAGCAGCCGCCTGAAGGTCAGCTACGAGCAGTACTTC. Translating it yields CASSRLKVSYEQYF. The whole variable domain, filled in from reference TRBV5-5 and TRBJ2-7, reads DAGVTQSPTHLIKTRGQQVTLRCSPISGHKSVSWYQQVLGQGPQFIFQYYEKEERGRGNFPDRFSARQFPNYSSELNVNALLLGDSALYLCASSRLKVSYEQYFGPGTRLTVT.

The chain is built from TRBV12-5 and TRBJ2-3; 8 bases are shared with TRBD1. Germline lookup yields CDR1 LGHNT and CDR2 FRNRAP. The CDR3 spans 17 residues. After removal of 1 base from V and 7 bases from J, the junction contained 13 bases not matched to a gene. In DNA, the CDR3 is TGTGCTAGTGGTTTGGCAGCAACCTCAGGGGGCGTTAATACGCAGTATTTT. The encoded protein is CASGLAATSGGVNTQYF.

As for this clone: This sample also contains other DNA sequences that code for the same CDR3. V and J are TRBV5-1 and TRBJ1-1, with 11 nucleotides matching TRBD1. CDR1 SGHRS and CDR2 YFSETQ come from the germline V gene. V gave up 4 bases and J gave up 5 bases; unmatched junction bases: 4. The length of the CDR3 is 14 residues. The CDR3 DNA reads as TGCGCCAGCAGCCAAGGGACAGGGGGGACTGAAGCTTTCTTT. Translated: CASSQGTGGTEAFF.

V is TRBV28 and J is TRBJ1-3; 7 bases align to TRBD1. Germline assignment: CDR1 MDHEN and CDR2 SYDVKM. The CDR3 is 15 residues long. V lost 1 base and J lost 3; bases outside the gene matches: 3. In nucleotides, the CDR3 is TGTGCCAGCAGTTTATTGAGGGGGCGTGGAAACACCATATATTTT. The encoded protein is CASSLLRGRGNTIYF. Looking up the rest from reference TRBV28 and TRBJ1-3 gives the full variable domain: DVKVTQSSRYLVKRTGEKVFLECVQDMDHENMFWYRQDPGLGLRLIYFSYDVKMKEKGDIPEGYSVSREKKERFSLILESASTNQTSMYLCASSLLRGRGNTIYFGEGSWLTVV.

The chain joins TRBV5-6 to TRBJ1-1; TRBD1 matches at 12 bases. The ends lost 3 bases at V and 5 bases at J; junction bases unmatched: 2. CDR1 SGHDT and CDR2 YYEEEE come from the germline V gene. The CDR3 is 14 amino acids. CDR3 DNA: TGTGCCAGCAGCTGGGGACAGGGGGCGACTGAAGCTTTCTTT. It is translated as CASSWGQGATEAFF.

The CDR3: CASSEWTGGYSPLHF. DNA for the CDR3: TGCGCCAGCAGTGAGTGGACAGGGGGTTATTCACCCCTCCACTTT. The gene calls are TRBV10-1 and TRBJ1-6; 10 bases agree with TRBD1. This CDR3 comprises 15 residues. Germline CDR1 WNHNN, CDR2 SYGVQD (reference sequence). J gave up 8 bases and V 1 base, and 2 bases lay outside the gene matches.

The CDR3 loop is CASSLGAPFSGANVLTF. CDR3 DNA sequence: TGCGCCAGCAGTCTGGGGGCTCCCTTCTCTGGGGCCAACGTCCTGACTTTC. The gene calls are TRBV5-1 and TRBJ2-6; a possible D gene is TRBD1 (6 bases). V lost 5 bases and J lost 0, with 15 bases in between. Germline CDR1 SGHRS, CDR2 YFSETQ. The CDR3 has 17 amino acids.

This clone showed up just once. This chain joins TRBV11-3 and TRBJ2-2; no reliable D call. The CDR3 length is 15 residues. Germline V gives CDR1 SGHNT, CDR2 YENEEA. The V end lost 5 bases, the J end lost 4 bases, and 14 bases lay between the germline ends. CDR3 amino acids: CASSPFRAATGELFF. CDR3 nucleotides: TGTGCCAGCAGCCCTTTTCGGGCAGCCACCGGGGAGCTGTTTTTT.

The chain combines TRBV13 with TRBJ2-7, with D possibly TRBD2 on 6 matching bases. The CDR3 runs to 14 residues. CDR1 is PRHDT, CDR2 FYEKMQ, per germline (reference sequence). Between the trimmed V and J ends, which lost 6 bases and 1 base, there was a span of 13 bases. DNA for the CDR3: TGTGCCAGCAGTTGGGGGGTCAGGTCCTACGAGCAGTACTTC. Translating gives CASSWGVRSYEQYF.

The V call is TRBV6-5, the J call TRBJ2-7, with TRBD1 as a possible D gene (6 bases). The V gene's germline CDR1 is MNHEY and CDR2 SVGAGI. The CDR3 extends over 14 amino acids. Trimming removed 5 bases from V and 3 bases from J, with 14 bases in between. Here the CDR3 reads CASSPGASGYEQYF. CDR3 nucleotides: TGTGCCAGCAGTCCAGGGGCGTCCGGCTACGAGCAGTACTTC.

The J gene is TRBJ1-2, the V gene TRBV18, with a possible D match to TRBD1 (5 bases). V was cut by 2 bases and J by 3 bases, with 10 bases left in between. The CDR3 has 14 amino acids. Germline CDR1 KGHSH, CDR2 LQKENI. The DNA for the CDR3 is TGTGCCAGCTCACCAGGAGGAGGGGACTATGGCTACACCTTC. Its translation: CASSPGGGDYGYTF.